This T cell receptor (beta chain) was sequenced for a study of cytomegalovirus exposure and HLA in healthy donors. Whole-study findings and limits: Segments of the TCR beta V type were, in most cases, productive about 90% or about 30% of the time in an earlier analysis.

Nominal health characterized the donors when sampled, though unrecorded immune exposures were likely. As for this clone: Its target is unknown.

The CDR3 length is 15 residues. Germline V gene data show CDR1 as GTSNPN and CDR2 as SVGIG (reference sequence). V was cut by 4 bases and J by 4 bases, with 19 bases left in between. The PCR used 60 Vbeta and 13 Jbeta primers. Sequencing used immunoSEQ multiplex PCR; TCRdb keeps in-frame clones, though not all of them. The sample includes about 120,000 clones, about 70% seen only once; the top ten take approximately 2%. The TCR originated in a human donor in good health. The material sequenced was PBMCs. V gene TRBV30 combines with J gene TRBJ1-1; tentative D call: TRBD1 (5 bases). The CDR3 DNA reads as TGTGCCTGGATTCTGGAGACAAGGGGAGGCACTGAAGCTTTCTTT. Translation: CAWILETRGGTEAFF.